These T cell receptor beta chains were read from a single sample in a study of OX40 agonist ivuxolimab in advanced cancers. The repertoire was sequenced with immunoSEQ multiplex PCR; TCRdb's copy has only in-frame clones and lacks some. The sample records roughly 50,000 clones, roughly 91% being singletons. The source material was CD4+ or CD8+ T cells sorted from blood, sampled in a trial of the OX40 agonist ivuxolimab. The source is an adult with an advanced solid tumor such as melanoma, head and neck, liver or kidney cancer. Both conserved end residues are part of each CDR3. Fields, in order: V gene, D gene, J gene, clone size, CDR3 protein, CDR3 DNA. A D gene is named only where the DNA matches it firmly. Size is stated for part of the rows, as once, few or many counts, or as a class when the clone is expanded.

TRBV2	-	TRBJ1-5	-	CASIRDTNQPQHF	TGTGCCAGCATCCGGGACACAAATCAGCCCCAGCATTTT
TRBV4-2	-	TRBJ1-6	once	CASSQDLTDNSPLHF	TGTGCCAGCAGCCAAGATCTGACGGATAATTCACCCCTCCACTTT
TRBV5-4	-	TRBJ1-2	-	CASSSGGVSSGYTF	TGTGCCAGCAGCTCCGGGGGGGTATCAAGTGGCTACACCTTC
TRBV11-3	TRBD1	TRBJ2-2	-	CASSRTGGLAGELFF	TGTGCCAGCAGTCGTACAGGGGGCTTGGCCGGGGAGCTGTTTTTT
TRBV19	-	TRBJ1-5	-	CASSSGRENQPQHF	TGTGCCAGTAGTAGTGGACGGGAAAATCAGCCCCAGCATTTT
TRBV11-2	TRBD2	TRBJ2-1	-	CASSFGASGSRNEQFF	TGTGCCAGCAGCTTTGGGGCCAGCGGGAGCCGCAATGAGCAGTTCTTC
TRBV7-2	TRBD1	TRBJ2-5	-	CASSVRGRLETQYF	TGTGCCAGCAGCGTCAGGGGGCGCTTAGAGACCCAGTACTTC
TRBV5-1	-	TRBJ2-1	-	CASSLSGSYNEQFF	TGCGCCAGCAGCCTGAGTGGGTCCTACAATGAGCAGTTCTTC
TRBV11-2	-	TRBJ2-5	-	CASGVGHQGETQYF	TGTGCCAGCGGAGTGGGCCATCAGGGAGAGACCCAGTACTTC
TRBV6-1	-	TRBJ1-1	-	CASSRRRYTEAFF	TGTGCCAGCAGTCGCAGGCGTTACACTGAAGCTTTCTTT
TRBV10-2	TRBD2	TRBJ2-1	-	CASSGAGVGEQFF	TGCGCCAGCAGTGGAGCGGGAGTTGGGGAGCAGTTCTTC
TRBV18	TRBD1	TRBJ2-7	-	CASSSALPGTGDKYEQYF	TGTGCCAGCTCATCAGCTTTGCCCGGGACAGGGGACAAATACGAGCAGTACTTC
TRBV19	TRBD1	TRBJ2-7	-	CASSIPQGAEQYF	TGTGCCAGTAGTATCCCACAGGGGGCCGAGCAGTACTTC
TRBV4-2	-	TRBJ1-4	-	CASSQEGASWTSRGDNEKLFF	TGTGCCAGCAGCCAAGAAGGGGCGTCTTGGACCTCCCGCGGCGACAATGAAAAACTGTTTTTT
TRBV6-5	-	TRBJ1-2	-	CASSPQGEWGYTF	TGTGCCAGCAGTCCCCAGGGAGAGTGGGGCTACACCTTC
TRBV10-3	-	TRBJ1-5	-	CAISESFAGKGNQPQHF	TGTGCCATCAGTGAGTCGTTCGCGGGGAAGGGCAATCAGCCCCAGCATTTT
TRBV9	-	TRBJ2-7	-	CASSVAGRGLNEQYF	TGTGCCAGCAGCGTAGCTGGACGGGGTTTAAACGAGCAGTACTTC
TRBV19	TRBD1	TRBJ2-7	-	CASSSRHRGRSHEQYF	TGTGCCAGTAGTTCTCGCCACAGGGGACGATCCCACGAGCAGTACTTC
TRBV6-5	-	TRBJ2-2	-	CASIRGPGTGELFF	TGTGCCAGCATCCGGGGGCCGGGTACCGGGGAGCTGTTTTTT
TRBV30	-	TRBJ2-2	-	CAFRLRLNTGELFF	TGTGCCTTCCGACTCCGATTGAACACCGGGGAGCTGTTTTTT
TRBV5-1	TRBD1	TRBJ2-2	-	CASSGGQGATGELFF	TGCGCCAGCAGCGGGGGACAGGGGGCCACCGGGGAGCTGTTTTTT
TRBV6-6	-	TRBJ1-1	-	CASSYGGLGTEAFF	TGTGCCAGCAGTTACGGGGGGCTGGGCACTGAAGCTTTCTTT
TRBV11-2	-	TRBJ1-2	-	CASSLANYGYTF	TGTGCCAGCAGCTTAGCCAACTATGGCTACACCTTC
TRBV19	-	TRBJ2-1	-	CASSMRLGHEQFF	TGTGCCAGTAGTATGAGGCTGGGACATGAGCAGTTCTTC
TRBV5-6	-	TRBJ2-6	-	CASSLIGITLRANVLTF	TGTGCCAGCAGCTTAATAGGCATTACTCTAAGGGCCAACGTCCTGACTTTC
TRBV5-4	-	TRBJ2-1	-	CASSSGTNYNEQFF	TGTGCCAGCAGCTCCGGGACCAACTACAATGAGCAGTTCTTC
TRBV27	TRBD1	TRBJ1-1	-	CASRGRGLWNTEAFF	TGTGCCAGCCGAGGGAGGGGGCTATGGAACACTGAAGCTTTCTTT
TRBV7-9	TRBD1	TRBJ1-1	-	CASRPGQGAGEAFF	TGTGCCAGCAGGCCGGGACAGGGGGCAGGTGAAGCTTTCTTT
TRBV2	-	TRBJ1-1	-	CASSGPAWAFF	TGTGCCAGCAGTGGGCCAGCTTGGGCTTTCTTT
TRBV10-3	-	TRBJ2-3	-	CAITAGPRADTQYF	TGTGCCATCACCGCCGGGCCCAGGGCAGATACGCAGTATTTT
TRBV7-6	-	TRBJ2-3	-	CASSLRDTQYF	TGTGCCAGCAGCTTAAGAGATACGCAGTATTTT
TRBV6-1	TRBD1	TRBJ1-5	-	CASLREQGYPQHF	TGTGCCAGCCTGAGGGAACAGGGGTATCCCCAGCATTTT
TRBV5-1	-	TRBJ2-7	-	CASSLSREIMGEQYF	TGCGCCAGCAGCTTGTCGCGAGAAATCATGGGGGAGCAGTACTTC
TRBV5-5	TRBD2	TRBJ2-5	-	CASSSKFGGGEETQYF	TGTGCCAGCAGCTCGAAATTCGGGGGAGGGGAAGAGACCCAGTACTTC
TRBV7-7	-	TRBJ2-5	-	CASGRTYQETQYF	TGTGCTAGTGGCAGAACCTACCAAGAGACCCAGTACTTC
TRBV18	-	TRBJ2-1	-	CASSPSLASGNEQFF	TGTGCCAGCTCACCGTCACTCGCAAGTGGCAATGAGCAGTTCTTC
TRBV4-1	-	TRBJ2-3	-	CASSGRASTDTQYF	TGCGCCAGCTCCGGTCGCGCTAGCACAGATACGCAGTATTTT
TRBV5-4	TRBD2	TRBJ2-7	-	CASSLDASGALREQYF	TGTGCCAGCAGCCTAGACGCTAGCGGGGCCCTGAGGGAGCAGTACTTC
TRBV5-1	-	TRBJ2-7	-	CASSLRGAYEQYF	TGCGCCAGCAGCTTGAGGGGGGCCTACGAGCAGTACTTC
TRBV27	TRBD1	TRBJ1-5	-	CASSPLDRVDQPQHF	TGTGCCAGCAGTCCTCTGGACAGGGTGGATCAGCCCCAGCATTTT
TRBV30	-	TRBJ2-7	-	CAWSESAYEQYF	TGTGCCTGGAGTGAGTCAGCCTACGAGCAGTACTTC
TRBV9	-	TRBJ2-5	-	CASSVGARGQETQYF	TGTGCCAGCAGCGTAGGGGCTAGAGGGCAAGAGACCCAGTACTTC
TRBV5-1	-	TRBJ2-1	once	CASSLDNEQFF	TGCGCCAGCAGCTTGGACAATGAGCAGTTCTTC
TRBV2	-	TRBJ2-3	-	CASSEADTQYF	TGTGCCAGCAGTGAGGCGGATACGCAGTATTTT
TRBV2	-	TRBJ2-7	-	CASSGLGDEQYF	TGTGCCAGCAGTGGACTCGGGGACGAGCAGTACTTC
TRBV4-1	TRBD1	TRBJ1-1	few	CASRDSWTDTEAFF	TGCGCCTCGAGGGACAGTTGGACGGACACTGAAGCTTTCTTT
TRBV7-6	-	TRBJ1-3	-	CASSEVGNTIYF	TGTGCCAGCAGCGAGGTCGGAAACACCATATATTTT
TRBV6-5	TRBD2	TRBJ2-1	-	CATKGLGLGNEQFF	TGTGCCACCAAGGGACTAGGTCTGGGGAATGAGCAGTTCTTC
TRBV30	-	TRBJ1-4	few	CAWSETEEKLFF	TGTGCCTGGAGTGAAACGGAAGAAAAACTGTTTTTT
TRBV6-6	-	TRBJ1-3	-	CASRDSGGSGNTIYF	TGTGCCAGCAGAGATTCGGGGGGAAGTGGAAACACCATATATTTT
TRBV19	-	TRBJ1-1	-	CASSIQARRNTEAFF	TGTGCCAGTAGTATCCAAGCGAGGAGGAACACTGAAGCTTTCTTT
TRBV12-5	TRBD1	TRBJ1-1	-	CASGADRATSEAFF	TGTGCTAGTGGAGCGGACAGGGCCACCTCAGAAGCTTTCTTT